A few counts support the clone carrying this T cell receptor beta chain. Researchers ran the PCR with 60 Vbeta and 13 Jbeta primers. The table came from immunoSEQ multiplex PCR; TCRdb's copy has only in-frame clones and leaves some out. The sample comprises approximately 98,000 clones, 70% to 80% of which are singletons, and approximately 11% rests with the top ten. This sample was taken from a study of cytomegalovirus exposure and HLA in healthy donors. Looked up from germline, CDR1 is MNHNY and CDR2 is SVGAGI (reference sequence). Trimming at V came to 2 bases and at J to 2 bases, leaving 4 bases not matched to a gene. The CDR3 extends over 15 amino acids.

The sequenced sample consisted of PBMCs. This chain joins TRBV6-6 and TRBJ2-7, with 9 positions matching TRBD1. The TCR was taken from a man younger than 30 in good health and CMV-seropositive. As DNA, the CDR3 is TGTGCCAGCAGTTACGGACAGGGGTCGCCCTACGAGCAGTACTTC. It specifies CASSYGQGSPYEQYF.